This is a list of T cell receptor beta chains from one sample in a study of CD8 T cells in acute hepatitis C reinfection. TCRdb's copy holds only in-frame clones and misses some; the assay was immunoSEQ multiplex PCR. The sample holds about 38,000 clones, 85% to 90% seen once. Sequencing was done on a sample of naive CD8+ T cells from PBMCs. These TCRs come from a man in his thirties or forties with chronic hepatitis C. Both conserved end residues are part of each CDR3. A D gene is named only where the DNA matches it firmly. Part of the rows lack a size; the others show once, few, many or a class for expanded clones.

d_call j_call clone_size v_call cdr3_nt cdr3_aa
. TRBJ1-1 . TRBV27 TGTGCCAGCAGCAGGGGCAGGACTGAAGCTTTCTTT CASSRGRTEAFF
. TRBJ1-2 . TRBV6-1 TGTGCCAGCATTCAGGGATGGGATGGCTACACCTTC CASIQGWDGYTF
TRBD2 TRBJ2-1 . TRBV11-3 TGTGCCAGCAGCTTAGGAGGCGGGAGCTCCTACAATGAGCAGTTCTTC CASSLGGGSSYNEQFF
. TRBJ1-3 once TRBV2 TGTGCCAGCAGTCTCCATGGGGGGACCTCTGGAAACACCATATATTTT CASSLHGGTSGNTIYF
TRBD1 TRBJ2-1 . TRBV7-9 TGTGCCAGCAGCTTAGTATATCCGTGGGACAGGGGGGGCGGTGAGCAGTTCTTC CASSLVYPWDRGGGEQFF
. TRBJ2-1 . TRBV18 TGTGCCAGCTCACCACCGGACTACAATGAGCAGTTCTTC CASSPPDYNEQFF
. TRBJ1-2 . TRBV6-6 TGTGCCAGCAGTTACTACCAAGAGGGCGATGGCTACACCTTC CASSYYQEGDGYTF
TRBD1 TRBJ2-3 . TRBV5-4 TGTGCCAGCAGCTTGGCAGGGGGTGGGGGCACAGATACGCAGTATTTT CASSLAGGGGTDTQYF
. TRBJ2-7 few TRBV29-1 TGCAGCGTTGAAAGTGGTCAGGGGTTAAACGAGCAGTACTTC CSVESGQGLNEQYF
. TRBJ1-5 . TRBV7-9 TGTGCCAGCAGCACAACAGGGATGAATCAGCCCCAGCATTTT CASSTTGMNQPQHF
. TRBJ1-3 few TRBV19 TGTGCCAGTAGTGCCTTCTCTGGAAACACCATATATTTT CASSAFSGNTIYF
. TRBJ2-7 . TRBV9 TGTGCCAGCAGCGACGGGACTGATCCCTACGAGCAGTACTTC CASSDGTDPYEQYF
. TRBJ2-1 . TRBV15 TGTGCCACCAGCAGAGATCGCAGCATGGGGTGGGGGGATGAGCAGTTCTTC CATSRDRSMGWGDEQFF
TRBD1 TRBJ1-2 . TRBV14 TGTGCCAGCAGCCTTCAGGGGGCCTCCTATGGCTACACCTTC CASSLQGASYGYTF
. TRBJ2-7 . TRBV6-5 TGTGCCAGCAGTTACTCGAATGCGGGGTACGAGCAGTACTTC CASSYSNAGYEQYF
. TRBJ1-5 . TRBV4-2 TGTGCCAGCAGCCGGGACCTCAGGGGTGGCCAGCCCCAGCATTTT CASSRDLRGGQPQHF
. TRBJ1-5 . TRBV5-6 TGTGCCAGCAGCTTGACAGGGCGGGAGCCCCAGCATTTT CASSLTGREPQHF
TRBD1 TRBJ2-7 . TRBV27 TGTGCCAGCAGTCTCAGCGGACAGGCCCTGTCCTACGAGCAGTACTTC CASSLSGQALSYEQYF
. TRBJ2-1 . TRBV5-1 TGCGCCAGCAGCTGGAGGAATCCTAGCAGCCTAAATGAGCAGTTCTTC CASSWRNPSSLNEQFF
. TRBJ2-7 . TRBV7-2 TGTGCCAGCAGCGTGGACTACGAGCAGTACTTC CASSVDYEQYF
. TRBJ2-1 . TRBV7-2 TGTGCCAGCAGCTTAGCGTTCTCAACGGGCCCTTCCAATGAGCAGTTCTTC CASSLAFSTGPSNEQFF
. TRBJ2-2 . TRBV7-6 TGTGCCAGCAGCTTAGTTGACAAAACCACCGGGGAGCTGTTTTTT CASSLVDKTTGELFF
. TRBJ2-3 . TRBV4-2 TGTGCCAGCAGCCAAACGAGGGAGATTACAGATACGCAGTATTTT CASSQTREITDTQYF
. TRBJ2-1 once TRBV5-1 TGCGCCAGCAGCAAAACAGGGTACAATGAGCAGTTCTTC CASSKTGYNEQFF
. TRBJ2-3 . TRBV7-9 TGTGCCAGCAGCTCAAGCGCTGCAGATACGCAGTATTTT CASSSSAADTQYF
. TRBJ2-1 once TRBV4-1 TGCGCCAGCAGCCAAGATCCTGCAAGCTTTGGTGAGCAGTTCTTC CASSQDPASFGEQFF
TRBD1 TRBJ2-7 . TRBV2 TGTGCCAGCAGAGAGTACCGGGACAGCTCCTACGAGCAGTACTTC CASREYRDSSYEQYF
. TRBJ2-3 . TRBV19 TGTGCCAGTAGTATATTGGAAGGTCGAGCGCAGTATTTT CASSILEGRAQYF
. TRBJ2-7 . TRBV29-1 TGCAGCGTTGTGGCTCGGGTAACCTACGAGCAGTACTTC CSVVARVTYEQYF
. TRBJ1-5 few TRBV27 TGTGCCAGCAGTCCACTCCCATCGGGTTGGCAGCCCCAGCATTTT CASSPLPSGWQPQHF
TRBD2 TRBJ2-3 . TRBV6-6 TGTGCCAGCAGTTACTCGCCGGGAGGTTGGAGAGATACGCAGTATTTT CASSYSPGGWRDTQYF
. TRBJ2-7 . TRBV27 TGTGCCAGCAGTTCCTCGGAGAACGAGCAGTACTTC CASSSSENEQYF
. TRBJ2-5 . TRBV28 TGTGCCAGCACCGATTACCAAGAGACCCAGTACTTC CASTDYQETQYF
. TRBJ2-5 once TRBV7-7 TGTGCTAGCAGCCACCTCCTGGGACCAGCCCAAGAGACCCAGTACTTC CASSHLLGPAQETQYF
. TRBJ2-1 . TRBV5-4 TGTGCCAGCAGCCCGGACCTCTTTGACAATGAGCAGTTCTTC CASSPDLFDNEQFF
. TRBJ1-5 . TRBV9 TGTGCCAGCAGCGCACCAGGTAGCAATCAGCCCCAGCATTTT CASSAPGSNQPQHF
. TRBJ2-7 . TRBV5-8 TGTGCCAGCAGCTTGGGTGATGGGGGCGGCTACGAGCAGTACTTC CASSLGDGGGYEQYF
. TRBJ2-7 . TRBV5-1 TGCGCCAGCACGGACAACTCCTACGAGCAGTACTTC CASTDNSYEQYF
. TRBJ2-2 . TRBV30 TGTGCCTGGAAGACCACCGGGGAGCTGTTTTTT CAWKTTGELFF
TRBD2 TRBJ2-3 . TRBV7-2 TGTGCCAGCAGCCCCGAGGGGACTAGCGGGGGTTCGGATTATACGCAGTATTTT CASSPEGTSGGSDYTQYF
. TRBJ2-1 . TRBV19 TGTGCCAGTAGAGGGTTCCCCAATGAGCAGTTCTTC CASRGFPNEQFF
. TRBJ2-7 few TRBV7-9 TGTGCCAGCAGCTTAGTGACAATCGACGAGCAGTACTTC CASSLVTIDEQYF
. TRBJ2-3 . TRBV14 TGTGCCAGCAGCCAGGGAATGGGGGGCATTACAGATACGCAGTATTTT CASSQGMGGITDTQYF
. TRBJ1-1 . TRBV30 TGTGCCTGGATGGGGACCCAGAACACTGAAGCTTTCTTT CAWMGTQNTEAFF
. TRBJ1-2 few TRBV12-5 TGTGCTAGTGGCCCGGCATATGGCTACACCTTC CASGPAYGYTF
. TRBJ2-1 . TRBV18 TGTGCCAGCTCACCACCCTCCCCCTATCCCTACAATGAGCAGTTCTTC CASSPPSPYPYNEQFF
. TRBJ2-1 . TRBV6-1 TGTGCCAGCAGTGAAGGACGCTCCTACAATGAGCAGTTCTTC CASSEGRSYNEQFF
. TRBJ2-3 . TRBV27 TGTGCCAGCAGTTTATCGGTGTGGGAGGGCACAGATACGCAGTATTTT CASSLSVWEGTDTQYF
. TRBJ1-2 . TRBV9 TGTGCCAGCAGCGTTAGTGGTGGGGACTATGGCTACACCTTC CASSVSGGDYGYTF
. TRBJ1-5 . TRBV19 TGTGCCAGTACGAGGGGTGGCAATCAGCCCCAGCATTTT CASTRGGNQPQHF
. TRBJ1-4 . TRBV27 TGTGCCAGCAGTTTAGGGGGGAGTGAAAAACTGTTTTTT CASSLGGSEKLFF
. TRBJ2-6 . TRBV16 TGTGCCAGCAGCCAATCTACCTCCGCCTCTGGGGCCAACGTCCTGACTTTC CASSQSTSASGANVLTF
. TRBJ2-3 . TRBV19 TGTGCCAGTAGTAGCGGCTCGGGGGTCACAGATACGCAGTATTTT CASSSGSGVTDTQYF
. TRBJ1-3 . TRBV2 TGTGCCAGCAGCGACCCAGGGAACACCATATATTTT CASSDPGNTIYF
TRBD1 TRBJ2-3 . TRBV7-9 TGTGCCACTGGACAGGACCAGAGCACAGATACGCAGTATTTT CATGQDQSTDTQYF
. TRBJ2-2 once TRBV12-5 TGTGCTAGTGGCCCCACCACAGGGACCGGGGAGCTGTTTTTT CASGPTTGTGELFF